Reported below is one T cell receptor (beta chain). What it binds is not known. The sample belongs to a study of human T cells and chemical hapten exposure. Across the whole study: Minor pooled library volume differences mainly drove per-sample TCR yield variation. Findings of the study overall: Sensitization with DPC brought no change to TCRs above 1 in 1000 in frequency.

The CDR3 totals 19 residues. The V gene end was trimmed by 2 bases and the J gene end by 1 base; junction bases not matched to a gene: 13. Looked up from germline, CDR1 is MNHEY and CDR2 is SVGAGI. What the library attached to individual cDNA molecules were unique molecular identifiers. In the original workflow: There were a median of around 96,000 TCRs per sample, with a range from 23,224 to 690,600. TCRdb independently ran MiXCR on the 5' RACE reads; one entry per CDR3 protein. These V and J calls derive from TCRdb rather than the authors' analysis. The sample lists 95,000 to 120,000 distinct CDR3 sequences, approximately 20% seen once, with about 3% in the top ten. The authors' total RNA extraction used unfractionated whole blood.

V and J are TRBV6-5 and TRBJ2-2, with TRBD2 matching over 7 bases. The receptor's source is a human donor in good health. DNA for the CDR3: TGTGCCAGCAGTTACCCCCCCTGGGGGGGTAGCGGGAACACCGGGGAGCTGTTTTTT. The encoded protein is CASSYPPWGGSGNTGELFF.